Presented here are 18 T cell receptor beta chains from one specimen sequenced in a study of glioma-infiltrating T cells. Using RNA template, CDR3s of TCR alpha and beta were amplified with iRepertoire arm-PCR. TCRdb fed the multiplex PCR reads into MiXCR, producing one record per CDR3 protein. The sample holds around 390,000 distinct CDR3 sequences, around 45% seen once. Sequencing was carried out using glioma tissue, nonneoplastic brain tissue, or PBMCs (not recorded which). The source of these receptors is a human donor with low-grade glioma or glioblastoma, undergoing nonglioma brain surgery, or in good health (not recorded which).

The V call is TRBV6-1, the J call TRBJ2-3, with 9 bases aligning to TRBD1. CDR3 length equals 15 residues. CDR1 is MNHNS, CDR2 SASEGT, per germline. Trimming took 11 bases from V and 1 from J; bases not matched to a gene: 10. The chain's CDR3 is CAGADRGSGTDTQYF. For the CDR3, the DNA is TGTGCCGGGGCGGACAGGGGTTCGGGCACAGATACGCAGTATTTT.

This clonotype was counted at least ten times. This sequence joins TRBV6-1 and TRBJ2-7; D is possibly TRBD2 (5 bases). V was trimmed by 11 bases and J by 10 bases, leaving 21 bases between them. This CDR3 spans 12 amino acids. CDR1 and CDR2 from the germline V gene are MNHNS and SASEGT. The chain's CDR3 is CAAGVISTSQYF. In DNA form, the CDR3 reads TGTGCCGCGGGCGTTATTTCGACGAGTCAGTACTTC.

As regards this clonotype: A much larger clone lies one base from this, so it may be a read error. The V and J genes are TRBV25-1 and TRBJ2-1; unclear D gene. The CDR3 has 15 amino acids. Trimming pared 2 bases from V and 5 bases from J, leaving 13 bases between. CDR1 MGHDK and CDR2 SYGVNS come from the germline V gene. CDR3 nucleotides: TGTGCCAGCAGTGAAGACCGTTCCATGCACAATGAGCAGTTCTTC. Its translation is CASSEDRSMHNEQFF.

This clonotype was counted many times. The V and J genes are TRBV6-2 or TRBV6-3 and TRBJ2-1, with 7 bases that match TRBD1. The CDR3 has 15 residues. Germline V CDR1 and CDR2: MNHEY, SVGEGT. The V segment lost 1 base and the J segment 4 bases; nucleotides outside the gene matches: 4. Written as DNA, the CDR3 is TGTGCCAGCAGTTACTACGGGACAGATTACAATGAGCAGTTCTTC. Encoded protein: CASSYYGTDYNEQFF.

This clonotype showed up just a few times. The gene calls are TRBV20-1 and TRBJ1-2; no clear D. This CDR3 is built from 14 residues. In germline, CDR1 is DFQATT, CDR2 SNEGSKA (reference sequence). The V gene lost 4 bases and the J gene lost 9 bases, with 21 bases spanning the gap. This chain's CDR3 is CSAKAGPGRSSYTF. In DNA, the CDR3 is TGCAGTGCTAAGGCCGGGCCCGGAAGAAGTAGCTACACCTTC.

Comment on this clonotype: Given a much more abundant clone one base away, this may be a read error. The chain joins TRBV6-6 to TRBJ2-7; 10 nucleotides match TRBD2. The CDR3 runs to 14 residues. CDR1 is MNHNY, CDR2 SVGAGI, per germline (reference sequence). The CDR3 sequence: CASSPLAGAYKQYF. The CDR3 region has the DNA TGTGCCAGCAGCCCCCTAGCGGGGGCCTACAAGCAGTACTTC.

This clonotype was seen just once. Being one base from a much bigger clone, this may be a read error. The chain joins TRBV24-1 to TRBJ2-1; 7 bases are shared with TRBD1. V was pared by 2 bases and J by 10 bases, with 7 bases of the junction left unmatched. This CDR3 contains 14 residues. Germline CDR1 KGHDR, CDR2 SFDVKD. For the CDR3, the DNA is TGTGCCACCAGTGATTCAGGGGGTCTCAACGAGCAGTTCTTC. This translates into CATSDSGGLNEQFF.

The chain uses TRBV7-2 and TRBJ2-7; no clear D. V gave up 1 base and J gave up 1 base, with 11 bases separating them. Per the germline V gene, CDR1 is SGHTA and CDR2 is FQGNSA. The CDR3 length is 15 residues. CDR3 DNA: TGTGCCAGCAGCTTAGTGTTTAGCAGATCCTACGAGCAGTACTTC. This translates into CASSLVFSRSYEQYF.

This clonotype was detected ten times or more. The chain joins TRBV15 to TRBJ2-2; TRBD1 might be the D (6 bases). This CDR3 has 14 residues. The V and J ends lost 8 bases and 1 base respectively, with 11 bases between them. Germline-derived CDR1 and CDR2 are LNHNV and YYDKDF (reference sequence). DNA for the CDR3: TGTGCCACCGCCCTACAGGGGAACACCGGGGAGCTGTTTTTT. Residues: CATALQGNTGELFF.

J is TRBJ2-7 and V is TRBV27, with 12 bases that match TRBD2. Germline V lookup: CDR1 MNHEY, CDR2 SMNVEV (reference sequence). The CDR3 totals 18 residues. J lost 6 bases, V lost 3 bases, and 15 bases had no gene match. CDR3 sequence: CASSLSRLAGALVGEQYF. CDR3 sequence (DNA): TGTGCCAGCAGTTTGAGTCGACTAGCGGGAGCGTTAGTTGGCGAGCAGTACTTC.

Concerning this clonotype itself: A read error is possible here, since a much larger clone lies one base away. V gene TRBV20-1 combines with J gene TRBJ1-5, with 8 bases identical to TRBD1. CDR1 and CDR2 from the germline V gene are DFQATT and SNEGSKA (reference sequence). This CDR3 has 17 residues. V trimming: 1 base; J trimming: 2 bases; junction bases outside the gene matches: 10. Written as DNA, the CDR3 is TGCAGTGCTAGAGCTCCCCACGGACAGGGAGGCAATCAGCCCCAGCATTTT. Translating it yields CSARAPHGQGGNQPQHF.

This clonotype came up many times. The rearrangement uses TRBV7-2 and TRBJ2-5, with unresolved D. The CDR3 runs 12 residues. Trimming left V 2 bases short and J 4 bases short, with 5 bases between. CDR1 SGHTA and CDR2 FQGNSA come from the germline V gene. The CDR3: CASSLYSETQYF. The CDR3 bases are TGTGCCAGCAGCTTATATTCAGAGACCCAGTACTTC.

CDR3: CSVRSGIGSEQYF. The CDR3 coding sequence is TGCAGCGTGAGATCCGGGATCGGTAGCGAGCAGTACTTC. V gene TRBV29-1 combines with J gene TRBJ2-7; tentative D call: TRBD2 (5 bases). CDR1 is SQVTM, CDR2 ANQGSEA, per germline. The V and J ends lost 6 bases and 6 bases respectively, with 18 bases between them. The CDR3 is 13 residues long.

This clonotype was counted many times. The V call is TRBV28, the J call TRBJ1-4; no firm D call. The CDR3 covers 14 residues. CDR1 and CDR2 from the germline V gene are MDHEN and SYDVKM. The V gene lost 4 bases and the J gene lost 0 bases, with 6 bases spanning the gap. The CDR3 nucleotides read TGTGCCAGCAGTTCGGGGTCAACTAATGAAAAACTGTTTTTT. Translated: CASSSGSTNEKLFF. The full variable domain, in which reference TRBV28 and TRBJ1-4 provide the parts outside the CDR3, is DVKVTQSSRYLVKRTGEKVFLECVQDMDHENMFWYRQDPGLGLRLIYFSYDVKMKEKGDIPEGYSVSREKKERFSLILESASTNQTSMYLCASSSGSTNEKLFFGSGTQLSVL.

The chain couples TRBV6-1 to TRBJ2-7; a possible D gene is TRBD1 (5 bases). The CDR3 is 12 residues long. From germline, CDR1 is MNHNS and CDR2 SASEGT. V gave up 5 bases and J gave up 3 bases, with 8 bases separating them. CDR3: CASSTDNYEQYF. DNA of the CDR3: TGTGCCAGCAGTACGGACAACTACGAGCAGTACTTC.

Many counts were recorded for this clonotype. The chain uses TRBV28 and TRBJ1-2; unclear D gene. The V and J ends lost 1 base and 1 base respectively, with 1 base between them. Germline CDR1 is MDHEN and CDR2 is SYDVKM. CDR3 length: 12 residues. CDR3 loop: CASSLYNYGYTF. DNA of the CDR3: TGTGCCAGCAGTTTATATAACTATGGCTACACCTTC.

The chain recombines TRBV20-1 with TRBJ1-6; D not resolved. The V end was cut by 5 bases, the J end by 7 bases, with 12 bases between. Germline V gene data show CDR1 as DFQATT and CDR2 as SNEGSKA (reference sequence). This CDR3 comprises 13 residues. This CDR3 is CSAGVSRNSPLHF. Here the CDR3 DNA reads TGCAGTGCTGGGGTGAGCCGCAATTCACCCCTCCACTTT.

Concerning this clonotype itself: This may be a read error, as it is one base from a much larger clone. The chain uses TRBV6-2 or TRBV6-3 and TRBJ1-1; TRBD1 is a possible D gene (6 bases). Germline CDR1 reads MNHEY; CDR2 reads SVGEGT. The CDR3 has 13 residues. The germline V and J ends were trimmed by 5 bases and 7 bases, with 14 bases remaining between them. The CDR3, as DNA: TGTGCCAGCAGTCCCTTCGCAGGGGTTGAAGCTTTCTTT. Protein sequence: CASSPFAGVEAFF.